This T cell receptor (beta chain) appears in the sequencing data of a study of blood T cell repertoires in COVID-19. As for the study in general: The analysed material was cDNA or gDNA that came from T cells, B-cell-depleted T cells, or PBMCs.

V lost 5 bases and J 0 bases, leaving 12 bases between the germline ends. This CDR3 comprises 14 residues. Germline CDR1 GTSNPN, CDR2 SVGIG (reference sequence). Repertoires were generated with immunoSEQ multiplex PCR, while TCRdb's copy carries only in-frame clones and drops some. This sample yields hundreds of thousands of clones, of which around 89% are seen a single time; about 5% belongs to the top ten. The chain uses TRBV30 and TRBJ2-3; possible D gene TRBD2, 6 bases. Sequencing was done on a sample of peripheral blood. The receptor was derived from a man between 35 and 55 years old with acute or convalescent COVID-19. The chain's CDR3 is CAWGEGRSTDTQYF. As DNA, the CDR3 is TGTGCCTGGGGGGAAGGGAGGAGCACAGATACGCAGTATTTT.